The clone carrying this TCR beta chain was picked up many times. Antigen specificity is unknown. The source of the sample is a study of response to subunit inactivated influenza vaccine. Overall study findings and caveats: Authors suggested each seasonal flu vaccination may recruit only limited numbers of new T cells.

The V and J ends lost 0 bases and 7 bases respectively, with 9 bases between them. The CDR3 has 13 residues. TCRdb reprocessed the RT-PCR reads via MiXCR and lists one record per CDR3 protein. The data contain more than 700,000 distinct CDR3 sequences, over 20% of them singletons. The clonotype was recovered from a man aged 50 to 60 who received an inactivated influenza vaccine. J is TRBJ1-1 and V is TRBV12-3 or TRBV12-4; D remains unclear. The material sequenced was PBMCs from blood, taken roughly 5 days after vaccination. CDR3 sequence reads: CASSLATSLEAFF. CDR3 DNA: TGTGCCAGCAGTTTAGCCACCAGCCTTGAAGCTTTCTTT.